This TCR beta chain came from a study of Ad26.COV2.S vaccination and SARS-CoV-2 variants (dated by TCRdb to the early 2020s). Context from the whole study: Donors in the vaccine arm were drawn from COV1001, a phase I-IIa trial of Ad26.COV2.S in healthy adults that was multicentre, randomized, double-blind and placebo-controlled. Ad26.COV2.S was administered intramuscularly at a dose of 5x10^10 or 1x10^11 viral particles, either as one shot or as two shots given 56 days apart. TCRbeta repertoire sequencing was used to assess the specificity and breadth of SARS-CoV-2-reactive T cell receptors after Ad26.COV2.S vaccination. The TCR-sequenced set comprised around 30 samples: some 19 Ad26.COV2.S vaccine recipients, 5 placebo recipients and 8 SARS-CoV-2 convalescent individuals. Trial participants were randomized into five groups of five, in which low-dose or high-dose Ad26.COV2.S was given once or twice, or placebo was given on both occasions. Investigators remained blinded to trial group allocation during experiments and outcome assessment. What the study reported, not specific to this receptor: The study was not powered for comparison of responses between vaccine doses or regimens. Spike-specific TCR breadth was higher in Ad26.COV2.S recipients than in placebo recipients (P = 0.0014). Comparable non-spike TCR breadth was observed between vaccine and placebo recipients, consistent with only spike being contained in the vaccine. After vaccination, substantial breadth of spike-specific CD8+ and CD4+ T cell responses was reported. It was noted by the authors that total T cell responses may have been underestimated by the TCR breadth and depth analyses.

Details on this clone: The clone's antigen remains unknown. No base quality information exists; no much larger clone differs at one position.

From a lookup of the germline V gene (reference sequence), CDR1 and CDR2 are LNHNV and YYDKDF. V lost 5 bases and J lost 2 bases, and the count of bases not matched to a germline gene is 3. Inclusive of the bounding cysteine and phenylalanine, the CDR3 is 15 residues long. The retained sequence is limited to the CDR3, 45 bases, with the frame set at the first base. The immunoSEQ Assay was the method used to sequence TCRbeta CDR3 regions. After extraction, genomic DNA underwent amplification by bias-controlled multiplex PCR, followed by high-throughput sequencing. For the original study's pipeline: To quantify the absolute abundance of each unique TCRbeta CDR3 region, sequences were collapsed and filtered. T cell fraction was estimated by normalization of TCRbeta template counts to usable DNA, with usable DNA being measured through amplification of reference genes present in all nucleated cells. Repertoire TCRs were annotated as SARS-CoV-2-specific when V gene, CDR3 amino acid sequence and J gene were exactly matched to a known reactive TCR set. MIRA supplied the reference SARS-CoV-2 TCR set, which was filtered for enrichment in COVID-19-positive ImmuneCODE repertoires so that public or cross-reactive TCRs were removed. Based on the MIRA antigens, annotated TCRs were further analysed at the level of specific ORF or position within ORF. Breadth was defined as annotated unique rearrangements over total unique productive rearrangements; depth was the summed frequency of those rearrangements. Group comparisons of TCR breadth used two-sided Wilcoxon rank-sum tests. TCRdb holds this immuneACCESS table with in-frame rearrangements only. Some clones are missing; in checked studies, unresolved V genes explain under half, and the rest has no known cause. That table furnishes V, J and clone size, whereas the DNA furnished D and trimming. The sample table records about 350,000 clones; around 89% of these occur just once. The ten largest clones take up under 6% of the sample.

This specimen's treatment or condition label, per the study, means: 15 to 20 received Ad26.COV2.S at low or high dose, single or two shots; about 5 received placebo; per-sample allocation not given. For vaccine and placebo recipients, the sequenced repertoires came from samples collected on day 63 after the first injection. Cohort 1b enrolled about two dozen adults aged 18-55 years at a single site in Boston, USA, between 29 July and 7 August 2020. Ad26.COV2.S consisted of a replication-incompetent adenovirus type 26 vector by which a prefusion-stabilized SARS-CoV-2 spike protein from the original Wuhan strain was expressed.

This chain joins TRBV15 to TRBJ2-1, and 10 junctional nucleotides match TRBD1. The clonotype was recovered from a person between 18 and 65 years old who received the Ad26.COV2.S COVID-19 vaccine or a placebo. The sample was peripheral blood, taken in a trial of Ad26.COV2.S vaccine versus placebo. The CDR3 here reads CATSPGTGAYNEQFF. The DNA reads TGTGCCACCAGCCCCGGGACAGGGGCCTACAATGAGCAGTTCTTC.